This T cell receptor (beta chain) was captured in a study of blood T cells in healthy people across ages. Alongside a J-beta primer mix, a sample-barcoded 5' primer served in a second PCR lasting roughly 7 to 12 cycles. TCRdb passed the 5' RACE reads through MiXCR, listing each CDR3 protein once. The data contain about 600,000 distinct CDR3 sequences, around 48% of them singletons. The CDR3 extends over 18 amino acids. Germline V CDR1 and CDR2: MNHEY, SMNVEV (reference sequence). V lost 5 bases and J lost 0; bases outside the gene matches: 7. Input material: blood. The receptor comes from a man older than 75 in good health. This sequence joins TRBV27 and TRBJ2-1, with 13 bases aligning to TRBD2. In DNA, the CDR3 is TGTGCCAGCAGTGCCAGGACTAGCGGGAGTAGCTCCTACAATGAGCAGTTCTTC. Residues: CASSARTSGSSSYNEQFF.